Included here is one T cell receptor (beta chain) sequence, with context. Authors' analysis steps: Nucleated cell number was recorded as an estimate derived from reference gene primer amplification. Libraries were prepared by immunoSEQ multiplex PCR; TCRdb keeps only in-frame clonotypes and omits some of them. V and J calls and clone size are copied from that table; D and trimming were computed from the DNA. The table has 250,000 or so clones, less than 90% seen once. The ends lost 5 bases at V and 7 bases at J; junction bases unmatched: 10. CDR1 is MNHEY, CDR2 SMNVEV, per germline (reference sequence). The CDR3 spans 16 residues. The data originate from a study of blood T cell repertoires in COVID-19.

Source material: peripheral blood. The TCR was taken from a man aged 55-75 years with acute or convalescent COVID-19. V and J are TRBV27 and TRBJ2-5; the match to TRBD2 covers 13 bases. This CDR3 reads CASSPTGTSGVGTQYF. CDR3 sequence (DNA): TGTGCCAGCAGTCCTACCGGGACTAGCGGGGTCGGGACCCAGTACTTC.